This TCR beta chain was recovered during a study of radiation and T cells in renal cell carcinoma. Of note for this clone: Antigen unknown.

Study-wide points: From baseline, blood top tumor clonotypes peaked at 2 weeks post-radiation.

From germline, CDR1 is SEHNR and CDR2 FQNEAQ (reference sequence). The CDR3 extends over 15 amino acids. The ends lost 8 bases at V and 5 bases at J; junction bases unmatched: 9. Profiled with immunoSEQ multiplex PCR; TCRdb holds only in-frame clones, not every one. The sample holds tens of thousands of clones, 82% seen once. Time point of the sample: baseline pretreatment blood. Regarding treatment: 15 Gy SBRT to primary tumor, nephrectomy 4 weeks later. This material consisted of blood, taken from a patient whose treatment included radiotherapy and nephrectomy. The rearrangement joins TRBV7-9 to TRBJ1-1; 12 bases are a match to TRBD1. The clonotype originates from a man in his 60s with renal cell carcinoma. In DNA, the CDR3 is TGTGCCAGCGCCGGGACAGGGGGCATCGAGACTGAAGCTTTCTTT. It specifies CASAGTGGIETEAFF.